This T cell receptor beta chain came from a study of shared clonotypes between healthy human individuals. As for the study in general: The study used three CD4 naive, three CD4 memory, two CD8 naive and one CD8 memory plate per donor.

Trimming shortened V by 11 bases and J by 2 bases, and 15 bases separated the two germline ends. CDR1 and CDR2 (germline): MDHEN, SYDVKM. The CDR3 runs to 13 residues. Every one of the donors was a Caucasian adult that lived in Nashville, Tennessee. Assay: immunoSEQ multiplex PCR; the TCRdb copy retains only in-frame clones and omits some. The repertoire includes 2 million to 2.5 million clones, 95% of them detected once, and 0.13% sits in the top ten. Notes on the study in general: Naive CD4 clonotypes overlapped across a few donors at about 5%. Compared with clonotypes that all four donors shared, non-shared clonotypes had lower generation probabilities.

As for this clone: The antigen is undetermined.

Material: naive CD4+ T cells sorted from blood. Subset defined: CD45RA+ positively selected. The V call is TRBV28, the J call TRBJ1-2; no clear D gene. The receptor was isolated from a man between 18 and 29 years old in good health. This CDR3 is CAGTRPGNYGYTF. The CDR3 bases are TGTGCCGGCACCCGACCAGGAAACTATGGCTACACCTTC.